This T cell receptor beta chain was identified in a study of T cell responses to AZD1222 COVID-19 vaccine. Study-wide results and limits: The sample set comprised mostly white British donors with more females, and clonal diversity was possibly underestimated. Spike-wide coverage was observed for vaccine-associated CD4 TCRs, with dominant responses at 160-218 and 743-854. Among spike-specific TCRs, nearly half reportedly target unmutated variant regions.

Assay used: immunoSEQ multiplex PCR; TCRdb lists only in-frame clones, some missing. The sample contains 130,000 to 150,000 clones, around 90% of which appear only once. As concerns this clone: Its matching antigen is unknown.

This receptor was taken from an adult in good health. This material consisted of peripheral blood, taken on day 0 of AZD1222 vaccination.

DNA of the CDR3: TGTGCCAGCTCACCACCGGGGGCTCAGACCTTC. Translation gives CASSPPGAQTF. The genes are TRBV18 and TRBJ1-2, with a weak D call TRBD1 (6 bases). The germline CDR1 and CDR2 sequences are KGHSH and LQKENI. CDR3 length: 11 amino acids. V was cut by 0 bases and J by 14 bases, with 10 bases left in between.